A single TCR beta chain is shown here with its context. Patients from Seattle were sampled longitudinally, starting during active infection. This specimen belongs to a study of blood T cell repertoires in COVID-19. Across the study: Some COVID-19 samples were acute and others convalescent; all came from the United States, Italy and Spain.

In the original workflow: Estimated nucleated cell counts came from reference gene primer amplification. TCRdb's table, derived via immunoSEQ multiplex PCR, lists solely in-frame clones and lacks some. V and J calls and clone size are as listed in that table; D and trimming were resolved from the DNA. The repertoire holds a few hundred thousand clones, with roughly 88% as singletons. The CDR3 contains 13 residues. Looked up from germline, CDR1 is LNHDA and CDR2 is SQIVND (reference sequence). V lost 4 bases to trimming and J lost 5 bases; unmatched junction nucleotides: 4. Sequenced material: peripheral blood. The chain uses TRBV19 and TRBJ2-7; 8 bases match TRBD1. The sequence derives from a human donor with COVID-19, enrolled during active disease. The donor label of this sample is uncertain. The CDR3 is CASSKGQENEQYF. The DNA of the CDR3 is TGTGCCAGTAGTAAGGGACAGGAAAACGAGCAGTACTTC.